The rows below give T cell receptor beta chains drawn from one sample of a study of blood T cell repertoires in COVID-19. The data were produced by immunoSEQ multiplex PCR, yet TCRdb's version contains in-frame clones alone and is incomplete. The sample contains roughly 420,000 clones, around 89% of which appear only once. The sample taken for sequencing was PBMCs or T cells enriched from blood (not recorded which). The receptors here all came from a woman aged 25 to 39 with acute COVID-19. Both conserved end residues are part of each CDR3. D genes are given only for firm matches. The size entry is marked missing in some rows and otherwise reads once, few, many or a size class.

d_gene	abundance	v_gene	j_gene	CDR3aa	CDR3nt
NA	NA	TRBV6-2/TRBV6-3	TRBJ2-3	CASSYGPDTQYF	TGTGCCAGCAGTTACGGGCCGGATACGCAGTATTTT
TRBD2	NA	TRBV10-3	TRBJ2-5	CAISEGTSGGPQETQYF	TGTGCCATCAGTGAGGGTACTAGCGGGGGGCCTCAAGAGACCCAGTACTTC
NA	once	TRBV5-1	TRBJ2-2	CASSLSGEGTGELFF	TGCGCCAGCAGCTTGTCAGGGGAGGGAACCGGGGAGCTGTTTTTT
NA	NA	TRBV2	TRBJ2-7	CASIEGSFYEQYF	TGTGCCAGCATAGAAGGGAGTTTTTACGAGCAGTACTTC
NA	NA	TRBV5-1	TRBJ2-6	CASSQTPSGANVLTF	TGCGCCAGCAGCCAAACACCTTCTGGGGCCAACGTCCTGACTTTC
NA	NA	TRBV19	TRBJ2-6	CASSIAGYGANVLTF	TGTGCCAGTAGTATAGCCGGGTACGGGGCCAACGTCCTGACTTTC
TRBD1	few	TRBV27	TRBJ1-1	CASRTGGWEAFF	TGTGCCAGCAGGACAGGGGGCTGGGAAGCTTTCTTT
NA	once	TRBV9	TRBJ1-1	CASSVVEGLAFF	TGTGCCAGCAGCGTAGTGGAGGGGTTGGCTTTCTTT
NA	NA	TRBV7-9	TRBJ1-3	CASSLGREGGNTIYF	TGTGCCAGCAGCTTAGGGAGGGAAGGTGGAAACACCATATATTTT
NA	NA	TRBV30	TRBJ1-6	CAWSVSGGNSPLHF	TGTGCCTGGAGTGTTAGCGGAGGTAATTCACCCCTCCACTTT
NA	NA	TRBV7-9	TRBJ1-2	CASSLAQGLDYGYTF	TGTGCCAGCAGCTTAGCCCAGGGTCTAGACTATGGCTACACCTTC
NA	NA	TRBV3-1/TRBV3-2	TRBJ1-4	CASSQKFSGVNEKLFF	TGTGCCAGCAGCCAAAAATTCTCGGGGGTTAATGAAAAACTGTTTTTT
NA	NA	TRBV24-1	TRBJ2-2	CATSERTGNTGELFF	TGTGCCACCAGTGAGAGAACAGGGAACACCGGGGAGCTGTTTTTT
TRBD1	NA	TRBV24-1	TRBJ1-1	CATSDTQGDTEAFF	TGTGCCACCAGTGACACACAGGGGGACACTGAAGCTTTCTTT
TRBD1	once	TRBV4-1	TRBJ2-1	CASSQEHPRTGGSNEQFF	TGCGCCAGCAGCCAAGAGCACCCACGGACAGGGGGAAGCAATGAGCAGTTCTTC
TRBD1	few	TRBV27	TRBJ2-1	CASRDRAQVGEQFF	TGTGCCAGTCGGGACAGGGCGCAGGTTGGTGAGCAGTTCTTC
NA	once	TRBV30	TRBJ1-2	CAWSHTSGADGYTF	TGTGCCTGGAGTCACACTAGCGGGGCTGATGGCTACACCTTC
TRBD1	NA	TRBV7-9	TRBJ1-6	CASSPQGAIGNSPLHF	TGTGCCAGCAGCCCACAGGGGGCGATAGGAAATTCACCCCTCCACTTT
TRBD1	NA	TRBV10-3	TRBJ1-1	CATYGQGDTEAFF	TGTGCCACCTACGGACAGGGGGACACTGAAGCTTTCTTT
NA	NA	TRBV5-8	TRBJ1-1	CASSLGRGSTEAFF	TGTGCCAGCAGCTTGGGCAGGGGAAGCACTGAAGCTTTCTTT
TRBD2	NA	TRBV7-9	TRBJ2-7	CASSSRGTSYPSEQYF	TGTGCCAGCAGCTCTCGGGGGACTAGCTATCCATCCGAGCAGTACTTC
NA	NA	TRBV28	TRBJ2-2	CASSLWGPQGGELFF	TGTGCCAGCAGTTTGTGGGGCCCCCAGGGCGGGGAGCTGTTTTTT
NA	NA	TRBV3-1/TRBV3-2	TRBJ2-2	CASSDRLWSTHNTGELFF	TGTGCCAGCAGCGACAGGCTTTGGAGTACCCATAACACCGGGGAGCTGTTTTTT
TRBD2	once	TRBV18	TRBJ2-7	CASSPPGGAGGPYEQYF	TGTGCCAGCTCACCACCGGGCGGAGCGGGGGGACCCTACGAGCAGTACTTC
TRBD1	NA	TRBV5-4	TRBJ2-3	CASSLALGQGFTDTQYF	TGTGCCAGCAGCTTGGCCTTAGGACAGGGCTTCACAGATACGCAGTATTTT
TRBD2	once	TRBV29-1	TRBJ2-5	CSSSGTSVQETQYF	TGCAGCTCATCCGGGACTAGCGTACAAGAGACCCAGTACTTC
TRBD1	once	TRBV18	TRBJ1-4	CASSGQGGEKLFF	TGTGCCAGCTCCGGACAGGGAGGGGAAAAACTGTTTTTT
NA	NA	TRBV29-1	TRBJ2-7	CSVAGGDSYEQYF	TGCAGCGTTGCGGGGGGCGACTCCTACGAGCAGTACTTC
NA	NA	TRBV2	TRBJ2-7	CASSEWVVWTPSSSEQYF	TGTGCCAGCAGTGAATGGGTGGTATGGACTCCCTCGAGCTCCGAGCAGTACTTC
TRBD1	NA	TRBV30	TRBJ1-2	CAWRISTGGAYGYTF	TGTGCCTGGAGAATAAGTACAGGGGGCGCCTATGGCTACACCTTC
NA	NA	TRBV28	TRBJ1-6	CASRTGDSPLHF	TGTGCCAGCAGGACGGGGGATTCACCCCTCCACTTT
TRBD1	NA	TRBV18	TRBJ2-3	CASSPDREPDTQYF	TGTGCCAGCTCACCCGACAGGGAACCAGATACGCAGTATTTT
NA	once	TRBV5-1	TRBJ1-1	CASSLLKGDTEAFF	TGCGCCAGCAGCTTGTTGAAGGGGGACACTGAAGCTTTCTTT
TRBD2	once	TRBV11-3	TRBJ2-7	CASSLSGVFSYEQYF	TGTGCCAGCAGCTTGAGCGGGGTTTTCTCCTACGAGCAGTACTTC
NA	once	TRBV5-5	TRBJ2-5	CASSRERTTAETQYF	TGTGCCAGCAGCCGGGAAAGGACCACCGCGGAGACCCAGTACTTC
TRBD1	NA	TRBV9	TRBJ1-1	CASSPRDSGNTEAFF	TGTGCCAGCAGCCCACGGGACAGTGGCAACACTGAAGCTTTCTTT
TRBD2	NA	TRBV19	TRBJ2-7	CASSIFGGLAREQYF	TGTGCCAGTAGTATATTCGGGGGACTAGCTCGGGAGCAGTACTTC
NA	NA	TRBV19	TRBJ1-4	CASSMPGDTTNEKLFF	TGTGCCAGTAGTATGCCAGGGGATACAACTAATGAAAAACTGTTTTTT
TRBD2	NA	TRBV5-5	TRBJ2-7	CASSLASRGVYEQYF	TGTGCCAGCAGCTTGGCTTCGCGGGGGGTCTACGAGCAGTACTTC
NA	NA	TRBV30	TRBJ1-4	CAWSRIGGLVGEKLFF	TGTGCCTGGAGTCGGATAGGGGGTCTAGTGGGTGAAAAACTGTTTTTT
NA	NA	TRBV21-1	TRBJ1-1	CASSKGLDRGRNDTEAFF	TGTGCCAGCAGCAAAGGACTCGACAGGGGACGTAACGACACTGAAGCTTTCTTT
TRBD1	NA	TRBV14	TRBJ2-1	CASSQAPDRVHNEQFF	TGTGCCAGCAGCCAAGCTCCGGACAGGGTACACAATGAGCAGTTCTTC
NA	NA	TRBV12-5	TRBJ2-1	CASGLNNNEQFF	TGTGCTAGTGGTTTAAATAACAATGAGCAGTTCTTC
NA	NA	TRBV5-1	TRBJ2-2	CASSLAREEGGELFF	TGCGCCAGCAGCTTGGCCAGGGAAGAAGGCGGGGAGCTGTTTTTT
NA	NA	TRBV3-1/TRBV3-2	TRBJ2-5	CASSQGETRTQYF	TGTGCCAGCAGCCAAGGAGAAACTCGGACCCAGTACTTC
NA	NA	TRBV7-9	TRBJ1-5	CASSLRGSQPQHF	TGTGCCAGCAGCTTAAGAGGGAGTCAGCCCCAGCATTTT
NA	NA	TRBV4-1	TRBJ1-5	CASSQVVQRNSNQPQHF	TGCGCCAGCAGCCAAGTGGTACAGCGGAATAGCAATCAGCCCCAGCATTTT
NA	NA	TRBV7-2	TRBJ2-2	CASSLIHMNTGELFF	TGTGCCAGCAGCCTGATCCACATGAACACCGGGGAGCTGTTTTTT
TRBD1	NA	TRBV2	TRBJ1-2	CASSNQVLQGAYGYTF	TGTGCCAGCAGTAATCAAGTCCTACAGGGGGCATATGGCTACACCTTC
NA	many	TRBV4-3	TRBJ2-5	CASSQDRRETQYF	TGCGCCAGCAGCCAAGATCGGAGGGAGACCCAGTACTTC
NA	once	TRBV6-2/TRBV6-3	TRBJ2-7	CASSAGLGSYEQYF	TGTGCCAGCAGTGCGGGACTCGGGTCCTACGAGCAGTACTTC